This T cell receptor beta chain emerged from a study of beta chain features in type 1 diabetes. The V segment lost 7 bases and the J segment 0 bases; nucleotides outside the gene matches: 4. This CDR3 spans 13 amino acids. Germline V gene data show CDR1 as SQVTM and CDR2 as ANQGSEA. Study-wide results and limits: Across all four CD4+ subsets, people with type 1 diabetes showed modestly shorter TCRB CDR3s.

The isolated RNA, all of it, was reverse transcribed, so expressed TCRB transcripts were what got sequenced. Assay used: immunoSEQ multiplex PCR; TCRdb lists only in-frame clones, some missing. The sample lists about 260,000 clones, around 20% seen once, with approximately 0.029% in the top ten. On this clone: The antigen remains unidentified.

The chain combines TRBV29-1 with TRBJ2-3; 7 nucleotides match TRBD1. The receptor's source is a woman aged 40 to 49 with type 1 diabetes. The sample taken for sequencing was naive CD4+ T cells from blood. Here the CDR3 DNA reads TGCAGCGGGCAGGGGGTTAGCACAGATACGCAGTATTTT. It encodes CSGQGVSTDTQYF.